The clone carrying this TCR beta chain was recorded many times. Its antigen is as yet unknown. The data belong to a study of CD8 T cells in ankylosing spondylitis. Whole-study results and caveats: In ankylosing spondylitis patients, matched synovial fluid reportedly showed significant enrichment of disease-linked clones. Characteristic of ankylosing spondylitis blood, it appeared, was a TCR beta motif comprising several highly homologous variants.

Making use of molecular barcodes, quantitative 5'-RACE generated TCR beta libraries. TCRdb re-called the 5' RACE reads through MiXCR, storing one row per CDR3 protein. Here the sample spans around 130,000 distinct CDR3 sequences, more than 6.5% being singletons. Germline V gene lookup returns CDR1 SGHTA and CDR2 FQGNSA. CDR3 length: 15 residues. Trimming at V came to 6 bases and at J to 7 bases, leaving 6 bases not matched to a gene. The sample comprised blood, either unsorted or a sorted T cell fraction (not recorded which). The chain links TRBV7-2 to TRBJ2-1; TRBD2 matches 13 bases. The clonotype comes from a male donor with ankylosing spondylitis or in good health (not recorded which). The DNA of the CDR3 is TGTGCCAGCAGTTCTACTAGCGGGGGGGAGAATGAGCAGTTCTTC. Its protein product is CASSSTSGGENEQFF.